These T cell receptor beta chains were read from a single sample in a study of T cell changes during pregnancy in multiple sclerosis. TCRdb's copy holds only in-frame clones and misses some; the assay was immunoSEQ multiplex PCR. This sample yields 40,000 to 50,000 clones, of which 94% are seen a single time; under 0.55% belongs to the top ten. The sample in question was CD4+ T cells from peripheral blood mononuclear cells, obtained in the first trimester of pregnancy. Every receptor here comes from a female donor with multiple sclerosis, enrolled in a pregnancy study. Both conserved end residues are part of each CDR3. Each record gives: J gene, D gene, V gene, clone size, CDR3 length, CDR3 protein, CDR3 DNA. D genes are given only for firm matches. Part of the rows lack a size; the others show once, few, many or a class for expanded clones.

J: TRBJ2-7
D: NA
V: TRBV2
size: NA
length: 15
CDR3: CASSLQVLYSYEQYF
DNA: TGTGCCAGCAGTTTACAGGTCCTCTATTCCTACGAGCAGTACTTC

J: TRBJ1-2
D: TRBD1
V: TRBV5-4
size: NA
length: 18
CDR3: CASSLGGQGAGENYGYTF
DNA: TGTGCCAGCAGCTTGGGGGGACAGGGGGCGGGAGAAAACTATGGCTACACCTTC

J: TRBJ2-7
D: NA
V: TRBV11-2
size: NA
length: 12
CDR3: CASSPEGRGQYF
DNA: TGTGCCAGCAGCCCGGAGGGGCGAGGGCAGTACTTC

J: TRBJ2-7
D: NA
V: TRBV7-3
size: NA
length: 14
CDR3: CASSLSQGSYEQYF
DNA: TGTGCCAGCAGCTTAAGCCAGGGATCCTACGAGCAGTACTTC

J: TRBJ2-3
D: NA
V: TRBV10-1
size: NA
length: 15
CDR3: CASSKGTGFTDTQYF
DNA: TGCGCCAGCAGCAAAGGAACAGGCTTCACAGATACGCAGTATTTT

J: TRBJ2-2
D: NA
V: TRBV6-5
size: NA
length: 14
CDR3: CASRHLQGAGELFF
DNA: TGTGCCAGCAGACACCTTCAGGGCGCCGGGGAGCTGTTTTTT

J: TRBJ1-6
D: NA
V: TRBV7-8
size: NA
length: 14
CDR3: CASSFSVGDSPLHF
DNA: TGTGCCAGCAGCTTTTCGGTTGGAGATTCACCCCTCCACTTT

J: TRBJ1-2
D: TRBD1
V: TRBV2
size: medium-sized
length: 13
CDR3: CARLQGPNYGYTF
DNA: TGTGCCCGACTACAGGGGCCGAACTATGGCTACACCTTC

J: TRBJ1-1
D: TRBD1
V: TRBV30
size: NA
length: 13
CDR3: CAWSRQGGTEAFF
DNA: TGTGCCTGGAGTCGACAGGGCGGGACTGAAGCTTTCTTT

J: TRBJ1-1
D: NA
V: TRBV27
size: NA
length: 12
CDR3: CASSLSFGEAFF
DNA: TGTGCCAGCAGTTTATCTTTCGGTGAAGCTTTCTTT

J: TRBJ2-1
D: TRBD2
V: TRBV6-5
size: NA
length: 15
CDR3: CASSYAGGSYNEQFF
DNA: TGTGCCAGCAGTTACGCGGGGGGTTCCTACAATGAGCAGTTCTTC

J: TRBJ1-3
D: NA
V: TRBV10-3
size: NA
length: 15
CDR3: CAIGGQPSSGNTIYF
DNA: TGTGCCATCGGAGGACAGCCGAGCTCTGGAAACACCATATATTTT

J: TRBJ1-2
D: NA
V: TRBV21-1
size: NA
length: 13
CDR3: CASTHGGVYGYTF
DNA: TGTGCCAGCACCCACGGGGGGGTCTATGGCTACACCTTC

J: TRBJ2-1
D: TRBD2
V: TRBV7-6
size: NA
length: 15
CDR3: CASGPTSGGYNEQFF
DNA: TGTGCCAGCGGCCCCACTAGCGGGGGGTACAATGAGCAGTTCTTC

J: TRBJ1-2
D: NA
V: TRBV6-1
size: NA
length: 12
CDR3: CASRSGLRGYTF
DNA: TGTGCCAGCAGGTCAGGGCTGCGGGGCTACACCTTC

J: TRBJ1-1
D: NA
V: TRBV9
size: NA
length: 15
CDR3: CASSVDLGLNTEAFF
DNA: TGTGCCAGCAGCGTAGATCTAGGCTTGAACACTGAAGCTTTCTTT

J: TRBJ2-1
D: TRBD2
V: TRBV11-2
size: NA
length: 16
CDR3: CASSLGGGGPYNEQFF
DNA: TGTGCCAGCAGCTTAGGAGGCGGGGGGCCCTACAATGAGCAGTTCTTC

J: TRBJ2-7
D: NA
V: TRBV11-2
size: NA
length: 14
CDR3: CASVGGTATSGQYF
DNA: TGTGCCAGCGTTGGGGGGACAGCGACTTCGGGACAGTACTTC

J: TRBJ2-2
D: NA
V: TRBV18
size: NA
length: 13
CDR3: CASSRTGTGELFF
DNA: TGTGCCAGCTCACGTACAGGCACCGGGGAGCTGTTTTTT

J: TRBJ1-3
D: NA
V: TRBV5-8
size: once
length: 13
CDR3: CASSLTGGNTIYF
DNA: TGTGCCAGCAGCTTAACAGGAGGAAACACCATATATTTT

J: TRBJ2-7
D: TRBD1
V: TRBV28
size: once
length: 14
CDR3: CASSLPGQGGGQYF
DNA: TGTGCCAGCAGTCTACCGGGACAGGGCGGGGGGCAGTACTTC

J: TRBJ1-2
D: TRBD1
V: TRBV2
size: NA
length: 13
CDR3: CASSESRTGNYTF
DNA: TGTGCCAGCAGTGAATCGAGGACAGGGAACTACACCTTC

J: TRBJ2-5
D: TRBD2
V: TRBV7-3
size: NA
length: 16
CDR3: CASSRGLAGVEETQYF
DNA: TGTGCCAGCAGTAGAGGACTAGCGGGGGTGGAGGAGACCCAGTACTTC

J: TRBJ1-5
D: NA
V: TRBV10-3
size: once
length: 16
CDR3: CAISDNREMGNQPQHF
DNA: TGTGCCATCAGTGATAACAGGGAGATGGGCAATCAGCCCCAGCATTTT

J: TRBJ1-1
D: NA
V: TRBV6-5
size: NA
length: 13
CDR3: CASSLSKNTEAFF
DNA: TGTGCCAGCAGTTTGAGCAAGAACACTGAAGCTTTCTTT